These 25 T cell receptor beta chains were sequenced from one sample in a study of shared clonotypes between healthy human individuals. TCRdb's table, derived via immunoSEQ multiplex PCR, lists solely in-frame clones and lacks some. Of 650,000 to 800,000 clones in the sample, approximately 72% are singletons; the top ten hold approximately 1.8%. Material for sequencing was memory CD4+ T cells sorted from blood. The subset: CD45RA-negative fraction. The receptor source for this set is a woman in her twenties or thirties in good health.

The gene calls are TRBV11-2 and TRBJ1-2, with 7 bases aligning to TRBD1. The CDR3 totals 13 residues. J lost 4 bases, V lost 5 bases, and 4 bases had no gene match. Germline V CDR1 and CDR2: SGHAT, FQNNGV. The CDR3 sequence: CASSRRGTYGYTF. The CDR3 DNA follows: TGTGCCAGCAGCCGCAGGGGGACCTATGGCTACACCTTC.

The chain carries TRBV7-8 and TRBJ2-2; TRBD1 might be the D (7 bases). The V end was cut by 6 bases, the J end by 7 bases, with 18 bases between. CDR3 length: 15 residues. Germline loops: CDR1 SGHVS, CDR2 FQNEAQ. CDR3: CASSHRRGQVGELFF. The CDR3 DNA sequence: TGTGCCAGCAGTCATAGGAGGGGGCAAGTCGGGGAGCTGTTTTTT.

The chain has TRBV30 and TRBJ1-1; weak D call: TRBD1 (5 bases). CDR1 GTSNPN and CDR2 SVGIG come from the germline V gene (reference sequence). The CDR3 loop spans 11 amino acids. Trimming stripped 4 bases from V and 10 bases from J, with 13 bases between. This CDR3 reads CAWTRGPIAFF. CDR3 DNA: TGTGCCTGGACCCGGGGACCAATAGCTTTCTTT.

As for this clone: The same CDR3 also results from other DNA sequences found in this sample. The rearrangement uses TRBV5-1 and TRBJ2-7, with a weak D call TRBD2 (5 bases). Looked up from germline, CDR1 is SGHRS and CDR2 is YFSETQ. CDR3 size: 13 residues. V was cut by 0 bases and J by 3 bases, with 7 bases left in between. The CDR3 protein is CASSLGLIYEQYF. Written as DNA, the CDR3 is TGCGCCAGCAGCTTGGGACTAATCTACGAGCAGTACTTC.

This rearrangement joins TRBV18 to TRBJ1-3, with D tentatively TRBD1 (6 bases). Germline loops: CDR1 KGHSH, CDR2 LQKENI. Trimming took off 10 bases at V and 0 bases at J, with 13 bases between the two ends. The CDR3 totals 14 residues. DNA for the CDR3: TGTGCCATACGACAGGCCCTCTCTGGAAACACCATATATTTT. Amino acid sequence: CAIRQALSGNTIYF. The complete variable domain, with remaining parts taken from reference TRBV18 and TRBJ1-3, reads NAGVMQNPRHLVRRRGQEARLRCSPMKGHSHVYWYRQLPEEGLKFMVYLQKENIIDESGMPKERFSAEFPKEGPSILRIQQVVRGDSAAYFCAIRQALSGNTIYFGEGSWLTVV.

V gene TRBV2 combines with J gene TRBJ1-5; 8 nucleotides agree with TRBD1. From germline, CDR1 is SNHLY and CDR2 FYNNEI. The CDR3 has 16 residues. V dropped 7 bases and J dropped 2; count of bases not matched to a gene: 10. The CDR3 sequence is CASNGQGWNGNQPQHF. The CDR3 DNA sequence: TGTGCCAGCAACGGACAGGGTTGGAATGGCAATCAGCCCCAGCATTTT.

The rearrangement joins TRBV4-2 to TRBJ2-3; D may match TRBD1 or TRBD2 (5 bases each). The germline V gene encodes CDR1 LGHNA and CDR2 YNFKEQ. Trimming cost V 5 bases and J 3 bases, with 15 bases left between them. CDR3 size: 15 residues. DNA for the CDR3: TGTGCCAGCAGCTCTAGCCTAGGGGTTACAGATACGCAGTATTTT. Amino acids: CASSSSLGVTDTQYF.

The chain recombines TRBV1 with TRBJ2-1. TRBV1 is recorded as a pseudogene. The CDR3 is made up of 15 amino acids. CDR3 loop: CTSSPGFGTNNEQFF. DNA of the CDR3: TGCACCAGCAGCCCTGGGTTCGGGACCAACAATGAGCAGTTCTTC.

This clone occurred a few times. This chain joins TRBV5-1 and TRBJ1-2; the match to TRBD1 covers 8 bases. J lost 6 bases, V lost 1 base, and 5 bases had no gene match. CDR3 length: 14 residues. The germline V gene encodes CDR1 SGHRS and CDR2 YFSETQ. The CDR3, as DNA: TGCGCCAGCAGCTTGACAGGGGGTATTGATGGCTACACCTTC. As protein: CASSLTGGIDGYTF.

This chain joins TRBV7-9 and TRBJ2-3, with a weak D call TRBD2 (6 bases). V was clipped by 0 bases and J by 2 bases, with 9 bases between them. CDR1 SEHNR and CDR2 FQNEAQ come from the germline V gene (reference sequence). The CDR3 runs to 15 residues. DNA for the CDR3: TGTGCCAGCAGCTTAGCAGCGGGCATCACAGATACGCAGTATTTT. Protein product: CASSLAAGITDTQYF.

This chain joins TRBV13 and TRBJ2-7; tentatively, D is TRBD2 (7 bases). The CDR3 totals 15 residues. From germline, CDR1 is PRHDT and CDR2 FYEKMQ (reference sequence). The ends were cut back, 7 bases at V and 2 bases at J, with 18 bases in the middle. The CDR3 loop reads CASTLGGAGTYEQYF. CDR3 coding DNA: TGTGCCAGCACCCTGGGGGGGGCCGGGACCTACGAGCAGTACTTC. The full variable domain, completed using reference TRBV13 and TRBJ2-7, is AAGVIQSPRHLIKEKRETATLKCYPIPRHDTVYWYQQGPGQDPQFLISFYEKMQSDKGSIPDRFSAQQFSDYHSELNMSSLELGDSALYFCASTLGGAGTYEQYFGPGTRLTVT.

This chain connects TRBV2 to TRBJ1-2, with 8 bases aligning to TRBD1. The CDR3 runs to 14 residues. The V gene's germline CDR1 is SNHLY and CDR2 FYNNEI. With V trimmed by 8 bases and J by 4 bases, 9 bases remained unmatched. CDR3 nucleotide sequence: TGTGCCAGCCTCCCGCGACAGGGGTCCTATGGCTACACCTTC. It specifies CASLPRQGSYGYTF.

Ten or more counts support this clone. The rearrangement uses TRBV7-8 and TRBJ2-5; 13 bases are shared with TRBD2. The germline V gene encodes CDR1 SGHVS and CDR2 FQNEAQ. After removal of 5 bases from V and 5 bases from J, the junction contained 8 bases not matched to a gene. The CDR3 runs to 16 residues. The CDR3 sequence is CASSVTSGRAGETQYF. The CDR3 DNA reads TGTGCCAGCAGCGTTACTAGCGGGAGGGCCGGGGAGACCCAGTACTTC.

CDR3 amino acids: CASSFGYGNQPQHF. The CDR3 DNA reads TGTGCCAGCAGTTTTGGATACGGCAATCAGCCCCAGCATTTT. The J gene is TRBJ1-5, the V gene TRBV28, with D uncertain. The CDR3 loop spans 14 amino acids. Per the germline V gene, CDR1 is MDHEN and CDR2 is SYDVKM. Trimming took 3 bases from V and 2 from J, leaving 8 bases between them.

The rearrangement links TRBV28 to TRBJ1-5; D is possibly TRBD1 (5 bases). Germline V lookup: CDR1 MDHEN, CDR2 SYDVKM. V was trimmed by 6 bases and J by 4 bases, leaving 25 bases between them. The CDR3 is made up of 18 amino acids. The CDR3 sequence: CASSSGTQRYPFNQPQHF. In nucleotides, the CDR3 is TGTGCCAGCAGCTCCGGGACCCAAAGGTACCCCTTTAATCAGCCCCAGCATTTT. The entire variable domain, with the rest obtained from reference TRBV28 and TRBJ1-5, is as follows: DVKVTQSSRYLVKRTGEKVFLECVQDMDHENMFWYRQDPGLGLRLIYFSYDVKMKEKGDIPEGYSVSREKKERFSLILESASTNQTSMYLCASSSGTQRYPFNQPQHFGDGTRLSIL.

CDR3 sequence: CASSLERGIYEQYF. The CDR3 DNA reads TGTGCCAGCAGCTTAGAGCGGGGGATCTACGAGCAGTACTTC. The V call is TRBV7-8, the J call TRBJ2-7; 8 bases line up with TRBD2. The V segment lost 1 base and the J segment 3 bases; nucleotides outside the gene matches: 2. CDR1 and CDR2 (germline): SGHVS, FQNEAQ. The CDR3 is made up of 14 amino acids.

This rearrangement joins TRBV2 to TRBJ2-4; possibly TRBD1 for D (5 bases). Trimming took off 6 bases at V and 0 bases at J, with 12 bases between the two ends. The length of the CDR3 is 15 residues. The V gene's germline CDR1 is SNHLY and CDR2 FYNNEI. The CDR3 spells CASSQDIVAKNIQYF. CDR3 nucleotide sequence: TGTGCCAGCAGCCAGGACATAGTAGCCAAAAACATTCAGTACTTC.

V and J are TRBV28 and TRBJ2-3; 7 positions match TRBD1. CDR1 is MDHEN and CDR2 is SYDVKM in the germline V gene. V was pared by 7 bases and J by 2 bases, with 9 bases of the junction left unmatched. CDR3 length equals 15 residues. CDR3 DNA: TGTGCCAGCAAGCCCGACAGGGACGACACAGATACGCAGTATTTT. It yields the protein CASKPDRDDTDTQYF.

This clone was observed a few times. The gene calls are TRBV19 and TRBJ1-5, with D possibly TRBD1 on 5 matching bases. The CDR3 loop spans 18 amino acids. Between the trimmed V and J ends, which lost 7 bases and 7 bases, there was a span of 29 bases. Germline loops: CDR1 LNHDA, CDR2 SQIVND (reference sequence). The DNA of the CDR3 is TGTGCCAGTAATTCTTTACCTTTGATTCAGGGTGGGGTCCAGCCCCAGCATTTT. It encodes CASNSLPLIQGGVQPQHF.

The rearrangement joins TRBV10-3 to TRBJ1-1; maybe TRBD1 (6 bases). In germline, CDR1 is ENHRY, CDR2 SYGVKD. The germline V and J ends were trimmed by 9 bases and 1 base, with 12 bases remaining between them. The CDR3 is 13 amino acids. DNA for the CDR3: TGTGCCATGTCGTGGGGGCAGAACACTGAAGCTTTCTTT. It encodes CAMSWGQNTEAFF.

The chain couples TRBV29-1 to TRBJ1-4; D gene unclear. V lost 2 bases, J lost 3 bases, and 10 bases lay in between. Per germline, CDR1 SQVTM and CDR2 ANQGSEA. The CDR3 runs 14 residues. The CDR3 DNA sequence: TGCAGCGTTGAACTGGGCAGTTCTAATGAAAAACTGTTTTTT. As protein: CSVELGSSNEKLFF.

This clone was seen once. The CDR3 DNA follows: TGTGCCAGCAGCAAACCGACAGGGGACCCTGAGCAGTTCTTC. Translation gives CASSKPTGDPEQFF. V usage is TRBV6-5 and J usage is TRBJ2-1; 8 bases agree with TRBD1. J gave up 9 bases and V 6 bases, and 10 bases lay outside the gene matches. Germline loops: CDR1 MNHEY, CDR2 SVGAGI. The CDR3 covers 14 residues.

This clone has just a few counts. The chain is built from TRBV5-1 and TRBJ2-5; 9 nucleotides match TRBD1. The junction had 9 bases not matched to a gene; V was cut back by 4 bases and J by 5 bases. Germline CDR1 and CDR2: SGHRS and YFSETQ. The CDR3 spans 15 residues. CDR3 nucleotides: TGCGCCAGCAGCATAGGACAGGGGTCTTACGAGACCCAGTACTTC. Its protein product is CASSIGQGSYETQYF.

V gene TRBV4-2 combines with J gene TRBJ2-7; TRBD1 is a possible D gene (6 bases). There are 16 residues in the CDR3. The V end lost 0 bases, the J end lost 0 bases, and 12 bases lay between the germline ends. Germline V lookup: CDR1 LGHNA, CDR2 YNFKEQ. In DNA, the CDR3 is TGTGCCAGCAGCCAAGATCTACCCAGGGGCTCCTACGAGCAGTACTTC. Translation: CASSQDLPRGSYEQYF.

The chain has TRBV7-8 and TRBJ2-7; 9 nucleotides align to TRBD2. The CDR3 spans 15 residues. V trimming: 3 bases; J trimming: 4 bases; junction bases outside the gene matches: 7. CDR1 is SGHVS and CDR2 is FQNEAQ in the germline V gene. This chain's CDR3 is CASSLGGLAGYEQYF. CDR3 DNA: TGTGCCAGCAGCTTGGGGGGACTAGCAGGATACGAGCAGTACTTC.